The T cell receptor (beta chain) described here comes from a study of T-cell reconstitution after alpha-beta-depleted transplantation in children. The TCRbeta library incorporated unique molecular identifiers. TCRdb called the PCR reads again in MiXCR, with one record for every CDR3 protein. The data contain about 220,000 distinct CDR3 sequences, approximately 17% of them singletons. The CDR3 is made up of 15 amino acids. Germline CDR1 is LGHDT and CDR2 is YNNKEL (reference sequence). V lost 0 bases to trimming and J lost 9 bases, with 15 bases between them. This clonotype was detected a few times. The antigen remains unidentified. Study-wide findings and caveats: As was reported, about two months after transplant, alpha-beta T cells came from several hundred expanded graft clones.

The TCR was taken from a male patient between 2 and 10 years old who had a stem cell transplant for acute lymphoblastic leukemia, so the T cells may come from the graft donor. Here the sequenced sample was PBMCs, mostly from graft donor cells, taken 360 days after TCRalphabeta/CD19-depleted stem cell transplant. The rearrangement joins TRBV3-1 to TRBJ2-1, with D perhaps matching TRBD2 (6 bases). As DNA, the CDR3 is TGTGCCAGCAGCCAAGATTGGGCCGGAGGGATTGAGCAGTTCTTC. Protein sequence: CASSQDWAGGIEQFF.